This record looks at one T cell receptor beta chain sequence and its context. The antigen it recognizes is unknown. Base-call qualities are not available, and no considerably larger clone is one nucleotide away. The data were obtained in a study of graft-versus-host responses after intestinal transplantation (dated by TCRdb to the early 2020s). Regarding the research as a whole: The transplants that recipients got were multivisceral, liver-intestinal, or isolated intestinal. After intestinal transplantation, graft-versus-host and host-versus-graft alloreactive T cell clones were followed in the graft, circulation and bone marrow using bulk TCR-beta CDR3 sequencing. Rather than being sequenced by the commercial service, samples from a few later patients were sequenced in-house on an Illumina MiSeq and processed with MiXCR. Of the roughly 24 intestinal transplant recipients enrolled in the cohort, one of whom was a retransplant, a few patients without pretransplant specimens were excluded. Every recipient was given anti-thymocyte globulin induction, followed by about three years of maintenance tacrolimus and steroids. To identify alloreactive clones, pre-transplant mixed lymphocyte reaction products were sequenced and compared with unstimulated pre-transplant donor and recipient T cells. Donor T cell macrochimerism was defined as a peak of at least 4% donor T cells among recipient peripheral blood mononuclear cells.

Beyond this particular receptor, the publication reports: Early after transplant, peak levels of circulating GvH clones were associated with declines in HvG clones. GvH clones were detected in recipient bone marrow, and some of these GvH clones were observed earlier in ileal mucosa or blood, consistent with an intestinal mucosal origin. Patients with donor T cell macrochimerism had high GvH to HvG T cell clonal ratios in their allografts. The conclusions were limited by the relatively low number and heterogeneity of the intestinal transplant patients.

Library generation was performed with the immunoSEQ multiplex PCR assay. In most patients, genomic DNA was isolated using the Qiagen DNeasy Blood and Tissue Kit and sent frozen to Adaptive Biotechnologies for TCR sequencing. High-throughput TCR-beta CDR3 sequencing of genomic DNA from most patients was performed by Adaptive Biotechnologies. As for the authors' bioinformatics: TCR sequencing data for roughly 18 patients were retrieved from Adaptive's ImmunoSEQ software; three other patients were processed with MiXCR and VDJtools. To correct CD4 versus CD8 sorting errors, any sequence found in both subsets at a frequency ratio below 5:1 was removed. CDR3 nucleotide sequences shared by donor and recipient were removed because the origin of these sequences could not be assigned. At least 2-fold expansion over unstimulated cells and a minimum CFSE-low frequency of 0.002% (template counts) or 0.001% (read counts) were required for clones to be classified as alloreactive. Clones detected in sequenced pre-transplant spleen, lymph node, or MLR CFSE-low populations of the donor or recipient were defined as mappable. The cumulative frequency of alloreactive clones was calculated as a percentage of all sequences, weighted by copy number. Here the immuneACCESS table is served through TCRdb, limited to in-frame sequences with V and J called. Missing clones are a known gap in these copies; in checked studies unresolved V genes cover under half, and the rest lacks a known reason. That table furnishes V, J and clone size, whereas the DNA furnished D and trimming. The sample records about 100,000 clones, over 75% of which are singletons. The top ten clonotypes cover about 0.95% of the sample.

The sample's time point, from its label and the paper: cells obtained before transplantation from donor or recipient. CD3+CD4+ and CD3+CD8+ populations were FACS-sorted from unstimulated pre-transplant donor and recipient cells taken from spleen or lymph nodes. Deletion took 1 base off V and 7 bases off J, with a span of 4 bases between the germline ends. Measured from the cysteine to the phenylalanine, the CDR3 is 12 residues long. Only the CDR3 DNA stays, 36 bases, in frame from base 1. Looking up the germline V gene yields CDR1 SGHTA and CDR2 FQGNSA. The clonotype was recovered from a human donor who was the organ donor for an intestinal transplant. The sequences come from unstimulated CD4+ T cells sorted from spleen or lymph node cells, collected before transplant. The receptor chain draws on TRBV7-2 and TRBJ1-4; the D gene lacks a confident call. The CDR3 protein sequence reads: CASSLEGEKLFF. In nucleotides, the sequence is TGTGCCAGCAGCTTAGAGGGTGAAAAACTGTTTTTT.